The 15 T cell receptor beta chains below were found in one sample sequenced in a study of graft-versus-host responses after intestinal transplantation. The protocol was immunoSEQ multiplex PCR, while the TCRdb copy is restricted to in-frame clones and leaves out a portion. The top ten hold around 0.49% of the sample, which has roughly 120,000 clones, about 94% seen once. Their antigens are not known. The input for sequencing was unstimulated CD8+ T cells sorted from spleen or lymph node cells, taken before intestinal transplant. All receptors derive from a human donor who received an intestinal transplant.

The CDR3 protein is CASSPWDGNTGELFF. CDR3 coding DNA: TGTGCCAGCAGCCCGTGGGACGGTAACACCGGGGAGCTGTTTTTT. V is TRBV5-4 and J is TRBJ2-2; D may be TRBD1 or TRBD2 (5 bases each). Germline V gives CDR1 SGHNT, CDR2 YYREEE (reference sequence). Trimming stripped 4 bases from V and 2 bases from J, with 12 bases between. The CDR3 consists of 15 residues.

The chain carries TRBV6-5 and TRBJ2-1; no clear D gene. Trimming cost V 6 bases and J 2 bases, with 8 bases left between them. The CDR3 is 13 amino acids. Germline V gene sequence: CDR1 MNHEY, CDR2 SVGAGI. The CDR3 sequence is CASSRTAYNEQFF. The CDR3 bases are TGTGCCAGCAGCCGGACCGCCTACAATGAGCAGTTCTTC.

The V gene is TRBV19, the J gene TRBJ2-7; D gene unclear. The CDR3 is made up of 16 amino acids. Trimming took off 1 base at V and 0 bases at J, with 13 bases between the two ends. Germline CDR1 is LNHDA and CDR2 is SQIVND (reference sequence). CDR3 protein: CASSIVFNVVSYEQYF. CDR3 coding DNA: TGTGCCAGTAGTATAGTCTTTAATGTGGTCTCCTACGAGCAGTACTTC. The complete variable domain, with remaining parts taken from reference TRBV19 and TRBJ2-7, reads DGGITQSPKYLFRKEGQNVTLSCEQNLNHDAMYWYRQDPGQGLRLIYYSQIVNDFQKGDIAEGYSVSREKKESFPLTVTSAQKNPTAFYLCASSIVFNVVSYEQYFGPGTRLTVT.

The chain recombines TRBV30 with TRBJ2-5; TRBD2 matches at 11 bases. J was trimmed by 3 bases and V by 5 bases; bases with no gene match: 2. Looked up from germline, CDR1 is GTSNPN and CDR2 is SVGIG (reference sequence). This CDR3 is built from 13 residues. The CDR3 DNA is TGTGCCTGGGCGGGACTAGCGGAAGAGACCCAGTACTTC. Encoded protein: CAWAGLAEETQYF.

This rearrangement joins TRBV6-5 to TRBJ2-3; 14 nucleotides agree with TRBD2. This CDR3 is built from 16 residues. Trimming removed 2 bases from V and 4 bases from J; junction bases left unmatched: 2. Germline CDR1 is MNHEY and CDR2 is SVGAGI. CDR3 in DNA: TGTGCCAGCAGTTACGGGACTAGCGGGAGTTCAGATACGCAGTATTTT. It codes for CASSYGTSGSSDTQYF.

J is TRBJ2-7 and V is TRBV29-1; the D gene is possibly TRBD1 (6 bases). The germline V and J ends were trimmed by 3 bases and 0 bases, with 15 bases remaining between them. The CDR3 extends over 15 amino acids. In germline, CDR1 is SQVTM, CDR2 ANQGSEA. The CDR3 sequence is CSVERVRGGSYEQYF. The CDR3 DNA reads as TGCAGCGTTGAGAGGGTTCGAGGGGGCTCCTACGAGCAGTACTTC.

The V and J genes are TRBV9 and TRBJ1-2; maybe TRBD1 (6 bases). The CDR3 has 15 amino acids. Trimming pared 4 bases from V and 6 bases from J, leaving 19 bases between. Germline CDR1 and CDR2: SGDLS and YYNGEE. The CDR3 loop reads CASSPPGTPAHGYTF. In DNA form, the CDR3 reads TGTGCCAGCAGCCCCCCCGGGACACCCGCCCATGGCTACACCTTC.

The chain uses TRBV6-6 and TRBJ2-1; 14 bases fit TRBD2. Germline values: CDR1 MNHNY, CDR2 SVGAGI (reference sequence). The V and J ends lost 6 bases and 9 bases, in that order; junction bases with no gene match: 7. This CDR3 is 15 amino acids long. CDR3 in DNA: TGTGCCAGCAGCTACGGACTAGCGGGAGGAGGTGAGCAGTTCTTC. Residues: CASSYGLAGGGEQFF.

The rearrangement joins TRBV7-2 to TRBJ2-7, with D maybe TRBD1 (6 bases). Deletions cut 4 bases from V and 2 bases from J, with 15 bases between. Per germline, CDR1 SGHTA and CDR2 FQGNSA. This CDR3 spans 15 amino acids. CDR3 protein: CASSSHRDTTYEQYF. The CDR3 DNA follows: TGTGCCAGCAGCTCCCACCGGGACACAACCTACGAGCAGTACTTC.

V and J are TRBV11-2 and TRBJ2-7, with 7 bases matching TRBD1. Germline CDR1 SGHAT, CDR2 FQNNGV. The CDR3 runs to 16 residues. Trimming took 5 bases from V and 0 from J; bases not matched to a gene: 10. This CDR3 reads CASSQWDSPSSYEQYF. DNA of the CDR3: TGTGCCAGCAGCCAATGGGACAGCCCGAGCTCCTACGAGCAGTACTTC.

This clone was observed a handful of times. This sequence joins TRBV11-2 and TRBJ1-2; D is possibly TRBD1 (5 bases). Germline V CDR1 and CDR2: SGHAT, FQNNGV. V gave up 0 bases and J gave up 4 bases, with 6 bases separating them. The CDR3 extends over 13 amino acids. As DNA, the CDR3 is TGTGCCAGCAGCTTAGAGGGGACCTATGGCTACACCTTC. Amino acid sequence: CASSLEGTYGYTF.

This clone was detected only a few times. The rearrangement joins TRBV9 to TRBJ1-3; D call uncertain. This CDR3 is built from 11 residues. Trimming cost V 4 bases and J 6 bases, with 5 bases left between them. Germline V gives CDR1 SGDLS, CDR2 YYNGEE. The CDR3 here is CASSSANTIYF. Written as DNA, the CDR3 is TGTGCCAGCAGCTCGGCAAACACCATATATTTT.

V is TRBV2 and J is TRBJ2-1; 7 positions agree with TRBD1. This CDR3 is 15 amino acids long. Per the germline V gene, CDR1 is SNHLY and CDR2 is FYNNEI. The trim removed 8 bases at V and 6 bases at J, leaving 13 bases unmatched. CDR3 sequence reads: CASLRQGPLGNEQFF. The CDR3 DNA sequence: TGTGCCAGCCTCCGACAGGGACCCCTAGGCAATGAGCAGTTCTTC.

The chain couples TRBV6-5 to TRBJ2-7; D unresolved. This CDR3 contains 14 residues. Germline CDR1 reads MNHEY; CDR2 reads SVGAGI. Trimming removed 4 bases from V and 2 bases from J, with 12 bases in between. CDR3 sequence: CASSWLNKAYEQYF. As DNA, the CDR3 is TGTGCCAGCAGTTGGCTGAACAAAGCCTACGAGCAGTACTTC.

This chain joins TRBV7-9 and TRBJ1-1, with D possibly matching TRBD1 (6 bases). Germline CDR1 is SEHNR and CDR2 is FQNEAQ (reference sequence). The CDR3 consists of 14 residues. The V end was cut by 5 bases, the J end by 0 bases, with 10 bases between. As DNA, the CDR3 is TGTGCCAGCAGCGCGACAGGATTGAACACTGAAGCTTTCTTT. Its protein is CASSATGLNTEAFF. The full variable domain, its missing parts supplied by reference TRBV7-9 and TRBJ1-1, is DTGVSQNPRHKITKRGQNVTFRCDPISEHNRLYWYRQTLGQGPEFLTYFQNEAQLEKSRLLSDRFSAERPKGSFSTLEIQRTEQGDSAMYLCASSATGLNTEAFFGQGTRLTVV.